The source of this T cell receptor (beta chain) is a study of patients and donors after allogeneic stem cell transplantation. TCRdb re-analysed the RT-PCR reads in MiXCR, keeping a single row per CDR3 protein. In the table there are roughly 30,000 distinct CDR3 sequences, almost 7% of which are singletons. V lost 3 bases and J lost 6, with 5 bases in between. This CDR3 contains 10 residues. The V gene's germline CDR1 is SQVTM and CDR2 ANQGSEA. The chain employs TRBV29-1 and TRBJ1-1; D gene uncertain. Sample: blood, either unsorted or a sorted T cell fraction (not recorded which). This TCR derives from a human donor who was either an allogeneic HSCT recipient or a stem cell or donor lymphocyte infusion donor (not recorded which). It is not recorded whose cells these are; they may come from a transplant donor. CDR3: CSVEDAEAFF. In DNA, the CDR3 is TGCAGCGTTGAGGACGCTGAAGCTTTCTTT.